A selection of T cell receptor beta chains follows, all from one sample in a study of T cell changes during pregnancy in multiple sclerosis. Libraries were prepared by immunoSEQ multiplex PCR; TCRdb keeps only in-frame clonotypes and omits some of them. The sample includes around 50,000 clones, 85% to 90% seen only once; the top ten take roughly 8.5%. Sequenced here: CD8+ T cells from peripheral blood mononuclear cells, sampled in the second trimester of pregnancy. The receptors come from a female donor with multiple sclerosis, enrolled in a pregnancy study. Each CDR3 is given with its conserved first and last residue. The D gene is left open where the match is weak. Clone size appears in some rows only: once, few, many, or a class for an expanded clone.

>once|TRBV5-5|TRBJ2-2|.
TGTGCCAGCAGCTTTACGGACACCGGGGAGCTGTTTTTT
CASSFTDTGELFF
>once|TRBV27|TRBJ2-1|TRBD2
TGTGCCAGCAGTGAACTAGCGACCTACAATGAGCAGTTCTTC
CASSELATYNEQFF
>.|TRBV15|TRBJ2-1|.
TGTGCCACCAGCCAGGACTCAGCCTACAATGAGCAGTTCTTC
CATSQDSAYNEQFF
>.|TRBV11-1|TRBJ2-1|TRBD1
TGTGCCAGCAGGGGCAGGGGGATATCAACGTCCGTCTTC
CASRGRGISTSVF
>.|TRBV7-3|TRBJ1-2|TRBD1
TGTGCCAGCAGCGAACCAGGGGGACCGGATAACTATGGCTACACCTTC
CASSEPGGPDNYGYTF
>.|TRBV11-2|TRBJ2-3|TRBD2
TGTGCCAGCAGCTTAGCGGGGGGTGACACAGATACGCAGTATTTT
CASSLAGGDTDTQYF
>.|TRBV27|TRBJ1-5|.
TGTGCCACGGCCGGGGGGCCGAATCAGCCCCAGCATTTT
CATAGGPNQPQHF
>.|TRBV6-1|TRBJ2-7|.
TGTGCCAGCAGTGAAGAGGAGGAGGGCTCCTACGAGCAGTACTTC
CASSEEEEGSYEQYF
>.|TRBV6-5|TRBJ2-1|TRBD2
TGTGCCAGCAGTTACTCGAGAGGACTAGCGAGCGAAGGGTTCTTC
CASSYSRGLASEGFF
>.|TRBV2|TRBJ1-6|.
TGTGCCAGCAGTGAAGGGTCGACAGTACTTTCACCCCTCCACTTT
CASSEGSTVLSPLHF
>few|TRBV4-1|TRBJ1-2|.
TGCGCCAGCAGCCAAGGAGGTGGCTACACCTTC
CASSQGGGYTF
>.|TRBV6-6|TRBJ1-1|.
TGTGCCAGCAGTGGGCAGGCCGCCCGTGAAGGAGCTTTCTTT
CASSGQAAREGAFF
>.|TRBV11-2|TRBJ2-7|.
TGTGCCAGCAGCTTAGTGGAGAGCTACTCCTACGAGCAGTACTTC
CASSLVESYSYEQYF
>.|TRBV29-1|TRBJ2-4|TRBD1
TGCAGCGTTGAAGACCAGGACAGGGTGGCCATTCAGTACTTC
CSVEDQDRVAIQYF
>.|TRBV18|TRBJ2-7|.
TGTGCCAGCTCACAGGGGATAGGGGACGAGCAGTACTTC
CASSQGIGDEQYF
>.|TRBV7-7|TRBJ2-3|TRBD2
TGTGCTAGCAGCCTGGGGACTAGCGGAAGCACAGATACGCAGTATTTT
CASSLGTSGSTDTQYF
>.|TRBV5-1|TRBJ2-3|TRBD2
TGCGCCAGCAGCCCCCCCTCTAGCGGGGGGGCTGCAGATACGCAGTATTTT
CASSPPSSGGAADTQYF
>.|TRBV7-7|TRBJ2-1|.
TGTGCTAGCAGCAGAGGACAGAGGACCTACAATGAGCAGTTCTTC
CASSRGQRTYNEQFF
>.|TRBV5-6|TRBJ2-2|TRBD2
TGTGCCAGCAGCTCTTGGTGGGGACTAAACACCGGGGAGCTGTTTTTT
CASSSWWGLNTGELFF
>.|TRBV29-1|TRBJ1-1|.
TGCAGCGTCCCGGAGGGGAACACTGAAGCTTTCTTT
CSVPEGNTEAFF
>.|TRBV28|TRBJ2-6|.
TGTGCCAGCAGGAACAGGGCGCCGTCTGGGGCCAACGTCCTGACTTTC
CASRNRAPSGANVLTF
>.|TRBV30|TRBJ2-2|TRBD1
TGTGCCTGGAGTGGGGTACAGGGGGCTGGTACCGGGGAGCTGTTTTTT
CAWSGVQGAGTGELFF
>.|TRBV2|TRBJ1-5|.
TGTGCCAGCCACAGGGACAATCAGCCCCAGCATTTT
CASHRDNQPQHF
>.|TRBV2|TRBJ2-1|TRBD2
TGTGCCAGCAGTGACGGGGGGGCCAATGAGCAGTTCTTC
CASSDGGANEQFF
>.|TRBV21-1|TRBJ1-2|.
TGTGCCAGCAGCCTACGACAGACTCGGGGCTACACCTTC
CASSLRQTRGYTF
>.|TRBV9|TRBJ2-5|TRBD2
TGTGCCAGCAGCCCAGCGGGGGGACAAGAGACCCAGTACTTC
CASSPAGGQETQYF
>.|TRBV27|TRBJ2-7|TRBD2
TGTGCCACCCGACCCAGCGGGGGGGCCTACGAGCAGTACTTC
CATRPSGGAYEQYF
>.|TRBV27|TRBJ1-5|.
TGTGCCAGCAGTTCGGGACTCGCCCAATGGCCCCAGCATTTT
CASSSGLAQWPQHF
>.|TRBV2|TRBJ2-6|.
TGTGCCAGCAGGGGCAGCTCTGGGGCCAACGTCCTGACTTTC
CASRGSSGANVLTF
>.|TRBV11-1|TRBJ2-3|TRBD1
TGTGCCAGCAGCTTCGGGACAGGGGAAACAGATACGCAGTATTTT
CASSFGTGETDTQYF
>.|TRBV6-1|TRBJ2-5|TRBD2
TGTGCCAGCAGTGTGGAACTAGCGGGGGGCCCCAACCAAGAGACCCAGTACTTC
CASSVELAGGPNQETQYF
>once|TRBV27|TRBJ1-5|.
TGTGCCAGCAGTTATGACTCTTATCAGCCCCAGCATTTT
CASSYDSYQPQHF
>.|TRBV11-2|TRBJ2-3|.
TGTGCCAGCTCCTATACAGATACGCAGTATTTT
CASSYTDTQYF
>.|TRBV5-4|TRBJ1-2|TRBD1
TGTGCCAGCAGCTTGACAGGGGGCCACTATGGCTACACCTTC
CASSLTGGHYGYTF
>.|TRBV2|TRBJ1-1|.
TGTGCCAGCAGTGAGAATGAGGTTGAAGCTTTCTTT
CASSENEVEAFF
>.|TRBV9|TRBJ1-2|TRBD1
TGTGCTATAGAAGGGTCAGGGGGCGGTGATGGCTACACCTTC
CAIEGSGGGDGYTF
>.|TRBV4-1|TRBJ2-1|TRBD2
TGCGCCAGCAGCCAGTTAGCGGGAAACTCCTACAATGAGCAGTTCTTC
CASSQLAGNSYNEQFF
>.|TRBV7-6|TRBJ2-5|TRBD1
TGTGCCAGCAGCCCCTTACAGGGGGAAGAGACCCAGTACTTC
CASSPLQGEETQYF
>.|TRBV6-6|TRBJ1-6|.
TGTGCCAGCAGTTGGGCGACGGGGGGGAATTCACCCCTCCACTTT
CASSWATGGNSPLHF
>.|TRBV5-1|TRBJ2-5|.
TGCGCCAGCAGCTTCGGATCGGGGTCGGGAGAGACCCAGTACTTC
CASSFGSGSGETQYF
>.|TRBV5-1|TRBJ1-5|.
TGCGCCAGCAGCTTAACCGGGTCGGAGGGCAATCAGCCCCAGCATTTT
CASSLTGSEGNQPQHF
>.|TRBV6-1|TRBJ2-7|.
TGTGCCAGCTCCGTAATAGCGGATCCCCACGAGCAGTACTTC
CASSVIADPHEQYF
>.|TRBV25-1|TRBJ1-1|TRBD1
TGTGCCAGCAGTGGACGGGACAGCTACACTGAAGCTTTCTTT
CASSGRDSYTEAFF
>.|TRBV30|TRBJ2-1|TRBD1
TGTGCCTGGAGTGGGTTGACAGGGGGCGCTTTCTTC
CAWSGLTGGAFF
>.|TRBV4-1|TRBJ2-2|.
TGCGCCAGCAGCCAATTATTGAGCACTGGGGAGCTGTTTTTT
CASSQLLSTGELFF
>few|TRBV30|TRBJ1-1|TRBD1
TGTGTGCACCGACAAACAGGGGGGAACACTGAAGCTTTCTTT
CVHRQTGGNTEAFF
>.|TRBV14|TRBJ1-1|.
TGTGCCAGCAGCCAAGATGCAGGGGTGAACACTGAAGCTTTCTTT
CASSQDAGVNTEAFF